This TCR beta chain was documented in a study of blood T cell repertoires in COVID-19 (dated by TCRdb to 2020 to 2021). A note on the overall study: The collaborator samples originated in the United States, Italy and Spain and spanned the acute and convalescent phases of COVID-19. Nearly every sample came with metadata listing a de-identified subject ID, COVID-19 status, age in years and sex. Where HLA class I and class II types were available, the types were taken from metadata supplied by the sample provider, not from assay-based typing. The dataset comprised deeply sampled blood TCRbeta repertoires from subjects exposed to, actively infected with, or recovered from COVID-19. The material from the prospective study consisted of cDNA or gDNA derived from T cells, B-cell-depleted T cells, or PBMCs. The repertoires were made available in a free public database intended to serve as a resource for research on the immune response to SARS-CoV-2. Samples came from the ongoing ImmuneRACE study (first 160 participants) plus 1,254 subjects from 6 global collaborators.

The immunoSEQ Assay, a bias-controlled multiplex PCR, was used to amplify TCRbeta CDR3 regions from genomic DNA. Under the source paper's analysis protocol: The number of nucleated cells in each sample was estimated by amplification of reference gene primers within the assay. To quantify the absolute abundance of each unique TCRbeta CDR3 rearrangement, sequence reads were collapsed and filtered. For each sample, productive Simpson clonality was calculated by taking the square root of Simpson's diversity index across productive rearrangements. The source is immuneACCESS, and TCRdb retained only in-frame sequences with V and J called. Part of the clones is not carried over; for the studies checked, unresolved V genes explain less than half of this, and the remainder is unexplained. V, J and clone size derive from that table, while D and trimming were established from the DNA sequence. For this sample there are about 200,000 clones; approximately 82% appear just once. The ten top clones hold 6.9% of the sample.

Each collaborating institution followed its own protocols to collect whole blood in K2EDTA tubes. For TCRbeta analysis, collaborator samples were shipped as frozen whole blood, as isolated PBMCs, or as DNA extracted from either sample type. A remark on this clone: Its specific antigen is unknown. Per-nucleotide qualities are absent, and no much larger clonotype sits a single base away.

The paper as a whole reports these results and caveats: The amount of clinical and demographic metadata varied by source and participant and was provided uncurated.

Based on the germline V gene, the CDR1 and CDR2 sequences are KGHSH and LQKENI. V is cut back by 4 bases and J by 3 bases, with 5 bases in the junction unmatched. The CDR3 contains 14 residues, cysteine and phenylalanine counted. This entry keeps only the CDR3 DNA: 42 bases, framed from base 1. The sequenced sample was peripheral blood. Recombination connected TRBV18 to TRBJ2-7; the junction holds 8 bases that match TRBD1. This receptor was obtained from a human donor with acute or convalescent COVID-19. The donor label of this sample is uncertain. The sequence in DNA is TGTGCCAGCTCACAAGGACAGGGAAGCTACGAGCAGTACTTC. Translated, it reads CASSQGQGSYEQYF.